The T cell receptor (beta chain) described here comes from a study of shared T cell receptors in the human thymus. Data came from immunoSEQ multiplex PCR; TCRdb stores just in-frame clones and leaves some out. Of about 710,000 clones listed, 70% to 90% are singletons. The CDR3 contains 13 residues. Germline CDR1 is SGHRS and CDR2 is YFSETQ. V lost 2 bases, J lost 0 bases, and 3 bases lay in between. In addition, the sample was reused for a study of human thymus T cells. That paper notes: Unrelated people showed highly overlapping thymic repertoires, related research reported.

The sequencing sample was made of thymocytes. The chain links TRBV5-1 to TRBJ1-5; no firm D call. The receptor was derived from a boy less than two years old with a congenital heart defect. CDR3 protein: CASSFYSNQPQHF. In nucleotides, the CDR3 is TGCGCCAGCAGCTTTTATAGCAATCAGCCCCAGCATTTT. The whole variable domain, remainder taken from reference TRBV5-1 and TRBJ1-5, is KAGVTQTPRYLIKTRGQQVTLSCSPISGHRSVSWYQQTPGQGLQFLFEYFSETQRNKGNFPGRFSGRQFSNSRSEMNVSTLELGDSALYLCASSFYSNQPQHFGDGTRLSIL.